This record covers a single T cell receptor beta chain. Antigen unknown. 5'RACE with constant-segment primers yielded barcoded, UMI-tagged TCR alpha and TCR beta cDNA libraries. TCRdb passed the 5' RACE reads through MiXCR, listing each CDR3 protein once. The table has 65,000 to 95,000 distinct CDR3 sequences, roughly 12% seen once; the top ten hold about 40%. The data were taken from a study of T-cell memory formation after mild COVID-19. Study findings and constraints: CD4+ clones that contracted lay mainly in CM and EM; CD8+ ones lay in EMRA. Day 15 to 85 contractors were CD4/CD8 balanced; later expanders leaned CD4+. The authors did not confirm SARS-CoV-2 specificity of second-wave clones peaking day 37.

The CDR3 runs to 13 residues. Germline CDR1 is DFQATT and CDR2 is SNEGSKA (reference sequence). V gave up 3 bases and J gave up 0 bases, with 8 bases separating them. The TCR was taken from a young man who had mild COVID-19 (a few samples of this study predate the infection). Cell type and time point are not known. The specimen sequenced was PBMCs or a T cell subset sorted from them (not recorded which). This chain uses TRBV20-1 with TRBJ2-5; D remains ambiguous. The CDR3 DNA follows: TGCAGTGCTAGGCTACTGTACCAAGAGACCCAGTACTTC. Encoded protein: CSARLLYQETQYF.